The 32 T cell receptor beta chains below come from one sample, sequenced in a study of T cells in Graves' hyperthyroidism and ophthalmopathy. It was RNA transcripts that yielded the amplified TCR beta CDR3 regions. The study used the HTBI primer set for a first-round RT-PCR of the TCR CDR3. One entry per CDR3 protein results from TCRdb running MiXCR on the multiplex PCR reads. The table has fewer than 900,000 distinct CDR3 sequences, around 20% seen once; the top ten hold 16%. The sequenced sample was blood. Receptors originate from a woman between 45 and 60 years old with Graves' hyperthyroidism that later progressed to Graves' ophthalmopathy.

This chain joins TRBV6-5 and TRBJ1-4; D gene uncertain. Germline V gene lookup returns CDR1 MNHEY and CDR2 SVGAGI. CDR3 length equals 15 residues. V shed 3 bases and J shed 4 bases, with 12 bases lying between them. In nucleotides, the CDR3 is TGTGCCAGCAGTTATGTGGAGGGTGGTAATGAAAAACTGTTTTTT. As protein: CASSYVEGGNEKLFF.

This clonotype has ten or more counts. This chain uses TRBV11-3 with TRBJ2-7; no clear D gene. The CDR3 covers 15 residues. Germline-derived CDR1 and CDR2 are SGHNT and YENEEA. V lost 5 bases to trimming and J lost 3 bases, with 17 bases between them. The CDR3 DNA reads as TGTGCCAGCAGCCTACGGACCGGAGAAGTCTACGAGCAGTACTTC. It is translated as CASSLRTGEVYEQYF.

This clonotype showed up many times. The CDR3 DNA reads as TGTGCCAGCAGCCCCCAGGGAGGGTGGACTGAAGCTTTCTTT. This gives the protein CASSPQGGWTEAFF. This sequence joins TRBV12-3 or TRBV12-4 and TRBJ1-1; tentatively, D is TRBD1 (5 bases). The CDR3 is 14 amino acids. V was pared by 6 bases and J by 5 bases, with 16 bases between.

This clonotype occurred many times. As DNA, the CDR3 is TGTGCCAGCAGGTATTACCGGGATTTTCTCTACAATGAGCAGTTCTTC. This encodes CASRYYRDFLYNEQFF. J is TRBJ2-1 and V is TRBV5-4; tentative D call: TRBD2 (5 bases). The CDR3 has 16 residues. The germline V and J ends were trimmed by 5 bases and 3 bases, with 18 bases remaining between them. CDR1 is SGHNT and CDR2 is YYREEE in the germline V gene (reference sequence).

The chain is built from TRBV20-1 and TRBJ2-5; TRBD2 is a possible D gene (5 bases). Trimming removed 8 bases from V and 0 bases from J, with 16 bases in between. CDR1 and CDR2 from the germline V gene are DFQATT and SNEGSKA (reference sequence). There are 14 residues in the CDR3. CDR3 in amino acids: CSPLSTGNQETQYF. DNA for the CDR3: TGCAGTCCGCTCTCGACGGGGAACCAAGAGACCCAGTACTTC.

The rearrangement links TRBV12-3 or TRBV12-4 to TRBJ1-1; TRBD1 aligns across 7 bases. This CDR3 has 15 residues. With V trimmed by 5 bases and J by 0 bases, 6 bases remained unmatched. CDR3 in amino acids: CASSDTGTVNTEAFF. The CDR3 DNA is TGTGCCAGCAGTGATACCGGGACAGTGAACACTGAAGCTTTCTTT.

As concerns this clonotype: With a much larger clone just one base away, this may be a read error. V usage is TRBV2 and J usage is TRBJ1-2, with 7 bases identical to TRBD1. The CDR3 totals 15 residues. Germline V gene sequence: CDR1 SNHLY, CDR2 FYNNEI. CDR3 DNA: TGTGCCAGCAGACCACAGACCGGGACAGACTATAGCTACACCTTC. Encoded protein: CASRPQTGTDYSYTF.

The chain combines TRBV6-5 with TRBJ1-6; 7 bases match TRBD1. This CDR3 has 18 amino acids. The ends lost 0 bases at V and 0 bases at J; junction bases unmatched: 5. Germline V gives CDR1 MNHEY, CDR2 SVGAGI. CDR3 nucleotides: TGTGCCAGCAGTTACTCTGGGACAGAGCTCTCCTATAATTCACCCCTCCACTTT. It specifies CASSYSGTELSYNSPLHF.

This clonotype was seen at least ten times. The CDR3 DNA reads as TGTGCCAGCAGTTTAAGGTCCGTGAACACTGAAGCTTTCTTT. This encodes CASSLRSVNTEAFF. This rearrangement joins TRBV12-3 or TRBV12-4 to TRBJ1-1, with no clear D. The CDR3 consists of 14 residues. V was trimmed by 2 bases and J by 0 bases, leaving 7 bases between them.

This chain joins TRBV2 and TRBJ1-5, with D uncertain. The V gene lost 7 bases and the J gene lost 0 bases, with 7 bases spanning the gap. From germline, CDR1 is SNHLY and CDR2 FYNNEI. This CDR3 is built from 13 residues. This CDR3 is CASTRVSNQPQHF. The CDR3 nucleotides read TGTGCCAGCACGAGGGTTAGCAATCAGCCCCAGCATTTT.

The sample holds a few counts of this clonotype. This chain joins TRBV5-4 and TRBJ1-4, with unresolved D. This CDR3 has 14 amino acids. Trimming cost V 0 bases and J 9 bases, with 12 bases left between them. Germline lookup yields CDR1 SGHNT and CDR2 YYREEE (reference sequence). CDR3 residues: CASSLVTEPQKLFF. CDR3 sequence (DNA): TGTGCCAGCAGCTTGGTGACGGAACCGCAAAAACTGTTTTTT. Full variable domain (outside the CDR3, taken from reference TRBV5-4 and TRBJ1-4): ETGVTQSPTHLIKTRGQQVTLRCSSQSGHNTVSWYQQALGQGPQFIFQYYREEENGRGNFPPRFSGLQFPNYSSELNVNALELDDSALYLCASSLVTEPQKLFFGSGTQLSVL.

The chain couples TRBV10-3 to TRBJ1-1, with 7 nucleotides matching TRBD1. The V gene end was trimmed by 6 bases and the J gene end by 9 bases; junction bases not matched to a gene: 4. The germline CDR1 and CDR2 sequences are ENHRY and SYGVKD. This CDR3 region has 11 residues. The CDR3 sequence: CAIRGQRKAFF. The CDR3 nucleotides read TGTGCCATCAGGGGACAGCGAAAAGCTTTCTTT.

V and J are TRBV27 and TRBJ2-2; possible D gene TRBD1, 6 bases. Trimming took off 0 bases at V and 2 bases at J, with 13 bases between the two ends. The CDR3 contains 17 residues. The germline CDR1 and CDR2 sequences are MNHEY and SMNVEV (reference sequence). The CDR3, as DNA: TGTGCCAGCAGTTTATCGTGGGGGACATTCAACACCGGGGAGCTGTTTTTT. Encoded protein: CASSLSWGTFNTGELFF.

This clonotype has only a few counts. This rearrangement joins TRBV30 to TRBJ1-1, with 7 positions matching TRBD1. V trimming: 1 base; J trimming: 8 bases; junction bases outside the gene matches: 10. The CDR3 runs 14 residues. In germline, CDR1 is GTSNPN, CDR2 SVGIG (reference sequence). The CDR3 region is CAWSGGGAGLEAFF. In DNA, the CDR3 is TGTGCCTGGAGTGGAGGGGGCGCTGGTTTAGAAGCTTTCTTT.

This clonotype was seen at least ten times. This chain connects TRBV5-4 to TRBJ2-1; TRBD1 agrees at 7 bases. Germline assignment: CDR1 SGHNT and CDR2 YYREEE (reference sequence). The junction had 7 bases not matched to a gene; V was cut back by 4 bases and J by 6 bases. The CDR3 loop spans 14 amino acids. The DNA for the CDR3 is TGTGCCAGCAGCCCCCCCGACAGGGTCAATGAGCAGTTCTTC. Encoded protein: CASSPPDRVNEQFF.

This clonotype was observed a few times. The chain recombines TRBV5-4 with TRBJ1-1; unclear D gene. This CDR3 comprises 16 residues. Germline values: CDR1 SGHNT, CDR2 YYREEE (reference sequence). V dropped 4 bases and J dropped 0 bases, with 16 bases sitting between them. In DNA form, the CDR3 reads TGTGCCAGCAGCGACACCGATGTCGGGATGAACACTGAAGCTTTCTTT. Protein: CASSDTDVGMNTEAFF.

There are many counts of this clonotype. The rearrangement joins TRBV20-1 to TRBJ2-1, with TRBD2 matching 10 bases. CDR1 is DFQATT, CDR2 SNEGSKA, per germline (reference sequence). CDR3 size: 15 residues. J was trimmed by 3 bases and V by 3 bases; bases with no gene match: 5. CDR3 sequence (DNA): TGCAGTGCTAGTTTACGGACTAGCGGCTACAATGAGCAGTTCTTC. Amino acid sequence: CSASLRTSGYNEQFF.

The chain joins TRBV20-1 to TRBJ2-3, with 11 bases identical to TRBD2. CDR3 size: 16 residues. After removal of 3 bases from V and 2 bases from J, the junction contained 7 bases not matched to a gene. Germline values: CDR1 DFQATT, CDR2 SNEGSKA (reference sequence). CDR3 in amino acids: CSARSSSGGFTDTQYF. In DNA form, the CDR3 reads TGCAGTGCTAGGTCCTCTAGCGGGGGGTTCACAGATACGCAGTATTTT.

This clonotype showed up many times. The V call is TRBV12-3 or TRBV12-4, the J call TRBJ1-5; D uncertain. Trimming cost V 5 bases and J 0 bases, with 5 bases left between them. This CDR3 comprises 13 residues. In nucleotides, the CDR3 is TGTGCCAGCAGTGCAACTAGCAATCAGCCCCAGCATTTT. It is translated as CASSATSNQPQHF.

This chain joins TRBV5-1 and TRBJ1-5, with D maybe TRBD1 (5 bases). The CDR3 sequence is 14 residues long. Deletions cut 4 bases from V and 6 bases from J, with 14 bases between. CDR1 and CDR2 from the germline V gene are SGHRS and YFSETQ. CDR3 coding DNA: TGCGCCAGCAGCCCCCGGGACGGGATTCAGCCCCAGCATTTT. Its translation: CASSPRDGIQPQHF.

V usage is TRBV19 and J usage is TRBJ1-5, with 7 positions matching TRBD1. The V gene's germline CDR1 is LNHDA and CDR2 SQIVND (reference sequence). V shed 9 bases and J 0 bases; nucleotides not matched to a gene: 8. The CDR3 runs to 15 residues. The CDR3 DNA is TGTGCCAGCCGGGACAGCGATTATAGCAATCAGCCCCAGCATTTT. Protein product: CASRDSDYSNQPQHF.

This clonotype was counted ten times or more. This chain connects TRBV3-1 to TRBJ2-3; D may be TRBD2 (6 bases). The CDR3 covers 14 residues. Trimming pared 1 base from V and 4 bases from J, leaving 9 bases between. CDR1 LGHDT and CDR2 YNNKEL come from the germline V gene (reference sequence). The CDR3 DNA reads TGTGCCAGCAGCCAAGCTAGCGTCCCAGATACGCAGTATTTT. Its translation: CASSQASVPDTQYF.

At least ten counts were recorded for this clonotype. The J gene is TRBJ1-1, the V gene TRBV2; 7 bases line up with TRBD1. Germline V CDR1 and CDR2: SNHLY, FYNNEI. This CDR3 is 18 amino acids long. The ends lost 0 bases at V and 4 bases at J; junction bases unmatched: 14. CDR3: CASSEALQGGPSGTEAFF. In nucleotides, the CDR3 is TGTGCCAGCAGTGAAGCGCTTCAAGGGGGCCCATCGGGCACTGAAGCTTTCTTT.

This clonotype was recorded once. The chain combines TRBV27 with TRBJ1-2, with D perhaps matching TRBD1 (5 bases). Germline CDR1 MNHEY, CDR2 SMNVEV (reference sequence). The CDR3 is made up of 14 amino acids. Trimming removed 3 bases at V and 3 bases at J, with 11 bases between. In nucleotides, the CDR3 is TGTGCCAGCAGTTTCAAGGGACCCCACTATGGCTACACCTTC. This gives the protein CASSFKGPHYGYTF.

The chain has TRBV19 and TRBJ2-3; D possibly corresponds to TRBD2 (5 bases). The CDR3 loop spans 16 amino acids. V was shortened by 1 base and J by 2 bases, with 13 bases between the two germline ends. Germline V gene lookup returns CDR1 LNHDA and CDR2 SQIVND (reference sequence). The CDR3 coding sequence is TGTGCCAGTAGTATAGGCGCTAGCTTTATCACAGATACGCAGTATTTT. Translating it yields CASSIGASFITDTQYF.

This clonotype showed up many times. The gene calls are TRBV12-3 or TRBV12-4 and TRBJ2-6; D remains ambiguous. This CDR3 region has 14 residues. The germline V and J ends were trimmed by 5 bases and 3 bases, with 8 bases remaining between them. The DNA of the CDR3 is TGTGCCAGCAGTCGATCTAGTGGGGCCAACGTCCTGACTTTC. Translation gives CASSRSSGANVLTF.

Many counts were recorded for this clonotype. The gene calls are TRBV11-2 and TRBJ1-5; D may be TRBD1 (5 bases). CDR1 is SGHAT, CDR2 FQNNGV, per germline. Trimming cost V 1 base and J 4 bases, with 14 bases left between them. The CDR3 spans 16 residues. The CDR3 loop is CASSLGVTAGNQPQHF. The DNA of the CDR3 is TGTGCCAGCAGCTTAGGGGTGACAGCAGGAAATCAGCCCCAGCATTTT.

In its sample, this clonotype was seen many times. The CDR3 nucleotides are TGTGCCAGCAGGAAGAGATTAAGGGACCCAACATGGGTTGACACCATATATTTT. This gives the protein CASRKRLRDPTWVDTIYF. The rearrangement links TRBV12-3 or TRBV12-4 to TRBJ1-3; D may be TRBD1 (5 bases). V was cut by 6 bases and J by 8 bases, with 29 bases left in between. CDR3 size: 18 residues.

This sequence joins TRBV7-2 and TRBJ2-3; no reliable D call. The CDR3 extends over 15 amino acids. Per germline, CDR1 SGHTA and CDR2 FQGNSA. V dropped 5 bases and J dropped 6 bases, with 18 bases sitting between them. CDR3 in amino acids: CASSQGPVGLDTQYF. CDR3 nucleotide sequence: TGTGCCAGCAGCCAAGGACCCGTTGGATTGGATACGCAGTATTTT.

This clonotype was counted at least ten times. The chain has TRBV20-1 and TRBJ1-1, with D possibly being TRBD1 (5 bases). The germline CDR1 and CDR2 sequences are DFQATT and SNEGSKA (reference sequence). CDR3 length: 14 amino acids. V lost 4 bases and J lost 5, with 17 bases in between. The CDR3 loop reads CSAKEAAKGTEAFF. The CDR3 DNA reads TGCAGTGCTAAGGAAGCGGCTAAGGGGACTGAAGCTTTCTTT.

This clonotype occurred many times. V and J are TRBV3-1 and TRBJ2-3, with unresolved D. The CDR3 contains 15 residues. From germline, CDR1 is LGHDT and CDR2 YNNKEL (reference sequence). The V and J ends lost 1 base and 2 bases respectively, with 10 bases between them. This chain's CDR3 is CASSQARNPTDTQYF. CDR3 in DNA: TGTGCCAGCAGCCAAGCCCGGAATCCCACAGATACGCAGTATTTT.

In its sample, this clonotype was seen a few times. J is TRBJ2-7 and V is TRBV14; maybe TRBD1 (5 bases). Between the trimmed V and J ends, which lost 4 bases and 1 base, there was a span of 11 bases. The CDR3 is 14 amino acids. CDR1 and CDR2 (germline): SGHDN, FVKESK. This CDR3 is CASSRRQSSYEQYF. The CDR3 coding sequence is TGTGCCAGCAGCCGGCGACAGTCTTCCTACGAGCAGTACTTC. Complete variable domain (other parts from reference TRBV14 and TRBJ2-7): EAGVTQFPSHSVIEKGQTVTLRCDPISGHDNLYWYRRVMGKEIKFLLHFVKESKQDESGMPNNRFLAERTGGTYSTLKVQPAELEDSGVYFCASSRRQSSYEQYFGPGTRLTVT.